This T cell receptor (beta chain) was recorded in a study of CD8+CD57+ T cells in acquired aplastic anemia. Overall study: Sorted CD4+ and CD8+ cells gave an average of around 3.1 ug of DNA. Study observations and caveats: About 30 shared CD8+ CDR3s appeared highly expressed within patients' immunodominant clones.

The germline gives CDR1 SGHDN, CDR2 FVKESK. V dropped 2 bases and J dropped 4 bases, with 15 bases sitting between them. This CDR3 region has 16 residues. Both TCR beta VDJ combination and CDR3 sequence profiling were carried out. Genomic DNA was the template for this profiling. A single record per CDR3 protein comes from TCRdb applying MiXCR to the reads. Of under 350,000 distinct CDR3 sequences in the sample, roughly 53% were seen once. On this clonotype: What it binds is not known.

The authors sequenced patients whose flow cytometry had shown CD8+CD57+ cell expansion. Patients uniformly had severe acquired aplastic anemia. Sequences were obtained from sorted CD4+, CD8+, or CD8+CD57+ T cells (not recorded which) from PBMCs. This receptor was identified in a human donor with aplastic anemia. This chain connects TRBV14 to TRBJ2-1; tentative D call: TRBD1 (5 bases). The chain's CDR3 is CASSQSGQGRYNEQFF. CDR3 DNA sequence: TGTGCCAGCAGCCAAAGTGGGCAGGGCCGGTACAATGAGCAGTTCTTC.